This T cell receptor beta chain was sequenced for a study of early T cells in non-severe SARS-CoV-2 infection. The overall study: Chains were not paired, and sequencing was done on bulk RNA from unsorted whole blood. Findings and caveats of the study: Database matching using VDJdb favored anti-spike CD8 responses, with private and CD4 specificities left missing.

Unique molecular identifiers were added to individual cDNA molecules. One entry per CDR3 protein, called by TCRdb with MiXCR from the 5' RACE reads. In the table there are over 85,000 distinct CDR3 sequences, over 9.5% of which are singletons. Notes on this clonotype: Its specificity is not known.

This receptor was identified in an adult who was a healthcare worker with PCR-confirmed SARS-CoV-2 infection or an uninfected control (not recorded which). Sample: whole blood, taken at baseline.

The CDR3 protein is CSVGTGLYEQYF. The CDR3 nucleotides are TGCAGCGTCGGGACAGGGTTGTACGAGCAGTACTTC. The V and J genes are TRBV29-1 and TRBJ2-7; the match to TRBD1 covers 9 bases. The germline gives CDR1 SQVTM, CDR2 ANQGSEA. The V gene end was trimmed by 6 bases and the J gene end by 4 bases; junction bases not matched to a gene: 4. The CDR3 extends over 12 amino acids.